The 23 T cell receptor beta chains below come from one sample, sequenced in a study of T cells in Graves' hyperthyroidism and ophthalmopathy. TCR beta CDR3 regions were amplified from RNA. First-round RT-PCR targeting the TCR CDR3 was performed with the HTBI primer set. From the multiplex PCR reads, TCRdb called clonotypes with MiXCR, one entry per CDR3 protein. The sample has approximately 600,000 distinct CDR3 sequences, under 15% seen once. Sample: blood. The receptors shown here come from a middle-aged woman with Graves' ophthalmopathy.

This clonotype appeared a few times. J is TRBJ1-2 and V is TRBV19, with no clear D. This CDR3 region has 16 residues. Germline lookup yields CDR1 LNHDA and CDR2 SQIVND (reference sequence). Trimming took 3 bases from V and 5 from J, leaving 19 bases between them. Here the CDR3 reads CASSISSKWWEYGYTF. In DNA, the CDR3 is TGTGCCAGTAGTATCTCCAGTAAATGGTGGGAATATGGCTACACCTTC.

The rearrangement uses TRBV6-5 and TRBJ1-1; D is unresolved. Trimming removed 7 bases at V and 1 base at J, with 10 bases between. Germline assignment: CDR1 MNHEY and CDR2 SVGAGI. The CDR3 runs 13 residues. This chain's CDR3 is CASNYSGNTEAFF. CDR3 nucleotide sequence: TGTGCCAGCAATTATTCCGGGAACACTGAAGCTTTCTTT.

J is TRBJ2-2 and V is TRBV7-9, with 7 bases identical to TRBD2. CDR1 is SEHNR, CDR2 FQNEAQ, per germline (reference sequence). Germline trimming cut 8 bases from V and 2 bases from J; bases unmatched to any gene: 5. The CDR3 extends over 14 amino acids. The CDR3 loop is CASDLAENTGELFF. The CDR3 DNA reads TGTGCCAGCGATCTAGCGGAAAACACCGGGGAGCTGTTTTTT.

This clonotype was observed many times. The chain recombines TRBV19 with TRBJ1-5; tentative D call: TRBD1 (5 bases). Germline CDR1 LNHDA, CDR2 SQIVND (reference sequence). V lost 2 bases to trimming and J lost 3 bases, with 11 bases between them. The CDR3 length is 15 residues. The CDR3 protein is CASSISSGTNQPQHF. The CDR3 coding sequence is TGTGCCAGTAGTATATCATCCGGGACCAATCAGCCCCAGCATTTT.

The sample holds many counts of this clonotype. This chain joins TRBV6-2 or TRBV6-3 and TRBJ2-7; no reliable D call. V lost 6 bases and J 7 bases, leaving 10 bases between the germline ends. CDR1 MNHEY and CDR2 SVGEGT come from the germline V gene. CDR3 length: 11 residues. Here the CDR3 reads CASSPAWEQYF. CDR3 coding DNA: TGTGCCAGCAGCCCTGCGTGGGAGCAGTACTTC.

The chain joins TRBV6-2 or TRBV6-3 to TRBJ2-7; TRBD1 is a possible D gene (6 bases). Trimming took off 5 bases at V and 4 bases at J, with 12 bases between the two ends. CDR1 MNHEY and CDR2 SVGEGT come from the germline V gene. The CDR3 has 13 residues. The CDR3 loop is CASSRAQGYEQYF. DNA of the CDR3: TGTGCCAGCAGTAGAGCACAGGGATACGAGCAGTACTTC.

V is TRBV11-2 and J is TRBJ2-7, with 13 bases aligning to TRBD2. J gave up 2 bases and V 5 bases, and 9 bases lay outside the gene matches. Per the germline V gene, CDR1 is SGHAT and CDR2 is FQNNGV. The CDR3 contains 17 residues. CDR3 region: CASSRTSGSSFTYEQYF. The CDR3 DNA reads TGTGCCAGCAGCAGGACTAGCGGGAGTAGCTTTACCTACGAGCAGTACTTC.

The CDR3 region is CASGSPGSGVYEQYF. The DNA of the CDR3 is TGTGCTAGTGGTTCCCCAGGGTCAGGGGTCTACGAGCAGTACTTC. The chain links TRBV12-5 to TRBJ2-7; tentative D call: TRBD1 (6 bases). The CDR3 spans 15 residues. Between the trimmed V and J ends, which lost 4 bases and 3 bases, there was a span of 16 bases. Germline lookup yields CDR1 LGHNT and CDR2 FRNRAP.

The CDR3, as DNA: TGTGCCAGCAGCCAAGGAATTGGCCAATCCTACGAGCAGTACTTC. As protein: CASSQGIGQSYEQYF. The chain employs TRBV3-1 and TRBJ2-7; D is uncertain. Germline assignment: CDR1 LGHDT and CDR2 YNNKEL (reference sequence). The CDR3 loop spans 15 amino acids. V gave up 1 base and J gave up 1 base, with 11 bases separating them.

In its sample, this clonotype was seen many times. The chain couples TRBV19 to TRBJ2-2, with TRBD2 matching 7 bases. Germline CDR1 is LNHDA and CDR2 is SQIVND (reference sequence). The CDR3 totals 17 residues. J lost 5 bases, V lost 3 bases, and 12 bases had no gene match. CDR3 sequence reads: CASSIFSGGRGTGELFF. CDR3 bases: TGTGCCAGTAGTATTTTCTCGGGCGGGAGAGGTACCGGGGAGCTGTTTTTT.

This clonotype was observed a handful of times. The chain has TRBV6-4 and TRBJ1-1; tentatively, D is TRBD1 (6 bases). V was trimmed by 6 bases and J by 4 bases, leaving 36 bases between them. Germline CDR1 MRHNA, CDR2 SNTAGT. The length of the CDR3 is 21 residues. The CDR3 loop is CASRPRPMGGGAPGLSTEAFF. Here the CDR3 DNA reads TGTGCCAGCAGACCACGACCTATGGGAGGGGGGGCCCCCGGGTTGAGCACTGAAGCTTTCTTT.

This clonotype occurred many times. J is TRBJ2-7 and V is TRBV20-1, with TRBD2 matching over 10 bases. Trimming at V came to 3 bases and at J to 3 bases, leaving 2 bases not matched to a gene. The CDR3 totals 13 residues. CDR1 and CDR2 from the germline V gene are DFQATT and SNEGSKA (reference sequence). CDR3 nucleotides: TGCAGTGCTAGTGAGCGGGAGGGCTACGAGCAGTACTTC. Its protein is CSASEREGYEQYF.

This clonotype was counted at least ten times. The chain combines TRBV5-1 with TRBJ2-6; D might be TRBD2 (5 bases). With 2 bases removed from V and 15 bases from J, the gap between germline ends came to 21 bases. The CDR3 is made up of 15 amino acids. Germline CDR1 is SGHRS and CDR2 is YFSETQ. The CDR3 protein is CASSFKAMPLGDLTF. The CDR3 nucleotides read TGCGCCAGCAGCTTCAAGGCTATGCCTCTCGGGGACCTGACTTTC.

Only a few counts were recorded for this clonotype. The chain carries TRBV12-3 or TRBV12-4 and TRBJ1-5, with a tentative D call TRBD1 (5 bases). Trimming removed 4 bases from V and 0 bases from J, with 16 bases in between. There are 17 residues in the CDR3. The DNA of the CDR3 is TGTGCCAGCAGTTACTCCATTGACAGTTATAGCAATCAGCCCCAGCATTTT. Its protein product is CASSYSIDSYSNQPQHF.

This clonotype appeared many times. This chain links TRBV20-1 with TRBJ2-4; no clear D gene. V was cut by 3 bases and J by 1 base, with 7 bases left in between. The CDR3 spans 13 residues. The germline gives CDR1 DFQATT, CDR2 SNEGSKA (reference sequence). In nucleotides, the CDR3 is TGCAGTGCTAGTGGGCGGGCCAAAAACATTCAGTACTTC. It yields the protein CSASGRAKNIQYF.

This clonotype was counted many times. The rearrangement joins TRBV6-5 to TRBJ2-7, with D possibly being TRBD2 (5 bases). From germline, CDR1 is MNHEY and CDR2 SVGAGI. The CDR3 contains 14 residues. V was pared by 5 bases and J by 3 bases, with 14 bases between. The CDR3 DNA sequence: TGTGCCAGCAGTCCCTCGGGGAACTTCTACGAGCAGTACTTC. Protein: CASSPSGNFYEQYF.

There are many counts of this clonotype. The chain couples TRBV6-2 or TRBV6-3 to TRBJ1-5; 7 bases fit TRBD1. Germline V gene data show CDR1 as MNHEY and CDR2 as SVGEGT. There are 15 residues in the CDR3. After removal of 6 bases from V and 1 base from J, the junction contained 6 bases not matched to a gene. DNA for the CDR3: TGTGCCAGCAGACAAACGACAGGGAGCAATCAGCCCCAGCATTTT. Translation gives CASRQTTGSNQPQHF.

This clonotype has ten or more counts. The V and J genes are TRBV12-3 or TRBV12-4 and TRBJ2-2; the D is unclear. The CDR3 totals 12 residues. With 7 bases removed from V and 6 bases from J, the gap between germline ends came to 9 bases. CDR3 nucleotides: TGTGCCAGCATTAAGGACGCCGGGGAGCTGTTTTTT. Translating it yields CASIKDAGELFF.

This clonotype occurred many times. V and J are TRBV6-5 and TRBJ2-4; no firm D call. CDR1 and CDR2 (germline): MNHEY, SVGAGI. This CDR3 contains 16 residues. The V gene lost 2 bases and the J gene lost 4 bases, with 15 bases spanning the gap. CDR3 sequence: CASSYILTAEKNIQYF. The CDR3 DNA reads as TGTGCCAGCAGTTACATCTTGACGGCGGAAAAAAACATTCAGTACTTC.

This clonotype was found many times. V usage is TRBV27 and J usage is TRBJ2-1; D is possibly TRBD1 or TRBD2 (5 bases each). Trimming shortened V by 5 bases and J by 8 bases, and 22 bases separated the two germline ends. Germline CDR1 MNHEY, CDR2 SMNVEV (reference sequence). The CDR3 covers 16 residues. CDR3 amino acids: CASSPGTSPSGYEQFF. Written as DNA, the CDR3 is TGTGCCAGCAGTCCTGGGACCTCCCCCAGTGGGTATGAGCAGTTCTTC.

Written as DNA, the CDR3 is TGCAGTGCTTCCGGGGTACTAGCGGTGCCCCCCTACGAGCAGTACTTC. This encodes CSASGVLAVPPYEQYF. The gene calls are TRBV20-1 and TRBJ2-7, with 8 bases fitting TRBD2. J was trimmed by 2 bases and V by 5 bases; bases with no gene match: 14. CDR3 length equals 16 residues. Germline-derived CDR1 and CDR2 are DFQATT and SNEGSKA (reference sequence).

This clonotype has a count of ten or more. This chain connects TRBV12-3 or TRBV12-4 to TRBJ1-1; 9 nucleotides agree with TRBD1. The V and J ends lost 6 bases and 11 bases, in that order; junction bases with no gene match: 7. The CDR3 spans 12 residues. CDR3 region: CASSPDRGAAFF. The CDR3 nucleotides read TGTGCCAGCAGCCCGGACAGGGGCGCGGCTTTCTTT.

The rearrangement joins TRBV28 to TRBJ2-7; TRBD2 is a possible D gene (6 bases). This CDR3 has 15 residues. Germline CDR1 is MDHEN and CDR2 is SYDVKM. Between the trimmed V and J ends, which lost 2 bases and 6 bases, there was a span of 17 bases. CDR3 sequence: CASSLGGEGSGEQYF. The CDR3 DNA is TGTGCCAGCAGTTTAGGCGGGGAAGGGAGTGGCGAGCAGTACTTC.